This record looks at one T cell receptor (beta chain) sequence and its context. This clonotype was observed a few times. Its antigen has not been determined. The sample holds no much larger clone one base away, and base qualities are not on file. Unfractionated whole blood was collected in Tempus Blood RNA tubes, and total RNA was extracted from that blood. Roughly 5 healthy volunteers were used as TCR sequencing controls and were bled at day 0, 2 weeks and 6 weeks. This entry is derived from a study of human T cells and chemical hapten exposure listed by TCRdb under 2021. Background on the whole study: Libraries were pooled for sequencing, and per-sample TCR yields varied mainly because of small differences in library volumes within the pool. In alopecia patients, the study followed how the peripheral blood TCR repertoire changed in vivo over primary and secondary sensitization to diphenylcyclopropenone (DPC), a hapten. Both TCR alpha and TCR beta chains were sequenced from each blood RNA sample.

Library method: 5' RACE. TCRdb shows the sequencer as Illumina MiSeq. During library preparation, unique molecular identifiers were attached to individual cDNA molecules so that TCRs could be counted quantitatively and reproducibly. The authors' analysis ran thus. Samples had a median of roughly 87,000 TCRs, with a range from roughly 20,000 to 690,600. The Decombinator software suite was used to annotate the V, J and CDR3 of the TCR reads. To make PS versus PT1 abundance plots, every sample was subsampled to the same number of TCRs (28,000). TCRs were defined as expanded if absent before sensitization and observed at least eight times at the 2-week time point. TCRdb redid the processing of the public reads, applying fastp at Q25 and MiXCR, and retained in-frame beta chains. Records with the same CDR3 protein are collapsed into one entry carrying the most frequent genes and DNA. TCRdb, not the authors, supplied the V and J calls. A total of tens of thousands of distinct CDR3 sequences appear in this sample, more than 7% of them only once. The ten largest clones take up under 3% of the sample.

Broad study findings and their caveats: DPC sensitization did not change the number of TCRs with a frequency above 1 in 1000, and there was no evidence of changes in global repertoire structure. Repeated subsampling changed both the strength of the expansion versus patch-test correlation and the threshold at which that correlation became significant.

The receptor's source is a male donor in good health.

The CDR3 has the sequence CASSLVQLKTGELFF. DNA sequence: TGTGCCAGCAGCTTAGTACAGCTAAAGACCGGGGAGCTGTTTTTT. The rearranged chain carries TRBV7-2 and TRBJ2-2; no D gene is confidently identified. CDR1 and CDR2 are drawn from the germline V gene: SGHTA, FQGNSA. V loses 1 base of germline sequence and J loses 5 bases, and the interval between the two ends is 11 bases. The CDR3, from cysteine to phenylalanine, totals 15 residues. Only CDR3 DNA remains: 45 bases, in frame from the first base.